This T cell receptor (beta chain) was recorded in a study of T cells after yellow fever vaccination. Looking at the study overall: SMART-Seq v4 Ultra Low Input handled preparation of low-cell-number fractions.

Study-level points and caveats: Secondary responses were weaker yet peaked faster, day 5 versus 15. Most primary-vaccination clones reappeared after the booster (approximately 95% CD4, approximately 88% CD8).

Universal primer sites and UMIs were introduced during 5'RACE template-switching synthesis of TCR cDNA. TCRdb re-derived calls from the 5' RACE reads in MiXCR, one entry per CDR3 protein. Of about 350,000 distinct CDR3 sequences listed, around a tenth were seen once; the top ten hold around 19%. Looked up from germline, CDR1 is SEHNR and CDR2 is FQNEAQ (reference sequence). The V gene lost 0 bases and the J gene lost 2 bases, with 12 bases spanning the gap. The CDR3 consists of 16 residues. A remark on this clonotype: What it recognizes is unknown.

The receptor was derived from a man in his late teens or twenties who received the YFV17D yellow fever vaccine. This specimen was PBMCs, taken on the day of the first yellow fever vaccination. The chain has TRBV7-9 and TRBJ2-3; D possibly matches TRBD1 or TRBD2 (6 bases each). The CDR3 reads CASSLAGGPPTDTQYF. The CDR3, as DNA: TGTGCCAGCAGCTTAGCTGGGGGGCCACCCACAGATACGCAGTATTTT.